The 20 T cell receptor beta chains given below trace back to one sample, sequenced in a study of T cells in localized non-small cell lung cancer. Using immunoSEQ multiplex PCR, the repertoire was profiled, and TCRdb retains in-frame clones only, with some absent. The data contain more than 70,000 clones, around four fifths of them singletons. The material was peripheral blood, obtained before any cancer treatment. These receptors were obtained from a man aged 40 to 70 with stage I lung adenocarcinoma.

V is TRBV11-2 and J is TRBJ2-7; maybe TRBD2 (6 bases). The germline V gene has CDR1 SGHAT and CDR2 FQNNGV. The V gene lost 5 bases and the J gene lost 2 bases, with 10 bases spanning the gap. There are 13 residues in the CDR3. The CDR3 region is CASSLSGPYEQYF. The DNA for the CDR3 is TGTGCCAGCAGCCTTAGCGGACCCTACGAGCAGTACTTC.

The rearrangement links TRBV5-5 to TRBJ1-1; D gene uncertain. The CDR3 has 15 residues. CDR1 is SGHKS and CDR2 is YYEKEE in the germline V gene (reference sequence). Between the trimmed V and J ends, which lost 3 bases and 2 bases, there was a span of 14 bases. CDR3 sequence (DNA): TGTGCCAGCAGCTCTCAGCTAGCGGGAAACACTGAAGCTTTCTTT. Its translation: CASSSQLAGNTEAFF.

This chain links TRBV6-4 with TRBJ2-3; 10 bases are shared with TRBD2. The germline V gene has CDR1 MRHNA and CDR2 SNTAGT. CDR3 length: 15 residues. With V trimmed by 3 bases and J by 4 bases, 4 bases remained unmatched. The CDR3 DNA reads TGTGCCAGCAGTGAGAGCGGGGGGGCCCCAGATACGCAGTATTTT. Translation: CASSESGGAPDTQYF.

The rearrangement joins TRBV19 to TRBJ2-7, with TRBD1 matching over 10 bases. The CDR3 sequence is 16 residues long. After removal of 4 bases from V and 3 bases from J, the junction contained 9 bases not matched to a gene. CDR1 LNHDA and CDR2 SQIVND come from the germline V gene (reference sequence). CDR3 protein: CASSNPRDRGFYEQYF. CDR3 nucleotide sequence: TGTGCCAGTAGTAATCCCCGGGACAGGGGCTTCTACGAGCAGTACTTC.

The genes are TRBV7-2 and TRBJ2-3; possible D gene TRBD2, 6 bases. The V gene's germline CDR1 is SGHTA and CDR2 FQGNSA. V dropped 3 bases and J dropped 0 bases, with 13 bases sitting between them. The CDR3 consists of 16 residues. The CDR3 reads CASSFTGTLSTDTQYF. The CDR3 DNA sequence: TGTGCCAGCAGCTTCACCGGGACTCTCAGCACAGATACGCAGTATTTT.

J is TRBJ2-5 and V is TRBV7-9; TRBD1 agrees at 8 bases. Germline V lookup: CDR1 SEHNR, CDR2 FQNEAQ (reference sequence). This CDR3 spans 18 amino acids. V shed 1 base and J 2 bases; nucleotides not matched to a gene: 12. This CDR3 is CASSLGAGQGRTQETQYF. The CDR3, as DNA: TGTGCCAGCAGCTTAGGGGCAGGACAGGGAAGGACACAAGAGACCCAGTACTTC.

The chain uses TRBV11-3 and TRBJ2-1; 7 nucleotides agree with TRBD1. This CDR3 has 15 amino acids. With V trimmed by 5 bases and J by 4 bases, 8 bases remained unmatched. CDR1 SGHNT and CDR2 YENEEA come from the germline V gene. In DNA, the CDR3 is TGTGCCAGCAGCCCGGGACAGCCGGAATACAATGAGCAGTTCTTC. Amino acid sequence: CASSPGQPEYNEQFF.

In nucleotides, the CDR3 is TGTGCCAGCAGTGATCGTGGCCCCTTTGTTAATGAAAAACTGTTTTTT. Its protein is CASSDRGPFVNEKLFF. V usage is TRBV25-1 and J usage is TRBJ1-4; no clear D. From germline, CDR1 is MGHDK and CDR2 SYGVNS. CDR3 length: 16 amino acids. V was cut by 3 bases and J by 4 bases, with 15 bases left in between.

The V and J genes are TRBV9 and TRBJ2-7; D perhaps matches TRBD2 (6 bases). The CDR3 has 16 residues. CDR1 and CDR2 from the germline V gene are SGDLS and YYNGEE. With 2 bases removed from V and 6 bases from J, the gap between germline ends came to 21 bases. The CDR3 nucleotides are TGTGCCAGCAGCGTCGAACCGCGGGGTAGCTCCCGCGAGCAGTACTTC. Its translation: CASSVEPRGSSREQYF. The full variable domain, its missing parts supplied by reference TRBV9 and TRBJ2-7, is DSGVTQTPKHLITATGQRVTLRCSPRSGDLSVYWYQQSLDQGLQFLIQYYNGEERAKGNILERFSAQQFPDLHSELNLSSLELGDSALYFCASSVEPRGSSREQYFGPGTRLTVT.

This clone was found once. The CDR3: CASSPGSGDEQYF. CDR3 in DNA: TGTGCCAGCAGTCCAGGGAGTGGCGACGAGCAGTACTTC. This chain uses TRBV6-5 with TRBJ2-7, with D perhaps TRBD1 or TRBD2 (5 bases each). The V gene's germline CDR1 is MNHEY and CDR2 SVGAGI. This CDR3 has 13 residues. The ends were cut back, 5 bases at V and 5 bases at J, with 13 bases in the middle.

Comments on this clone: One end of the junction fails to match germline, which may point to a read error. This rearrangement joins TRBV5-8 to TRBJ1-5; no definite D call. Germline-derived CDR1 and CDR2 are SGHTS and YDEGEE. The CDR3 length is 13 residues. The CDR3 region has the DNA TGTGCCAGCAGCTTGGACCGGGGAACCAGGACGAATTTT. Translation gives CASSLDRGTRTNF.

The genes are TRBV5-5 and TRBJ2-3, with no clear D. This CDR3 spans 13 amino acids. CDR1 and CDR2 (germline): SGHKS, YYEKEE (reference sequence). The V gene lost 0 bases and the J gene lost 2 bases, with 4 bases spanning the gap. CDR3 in DNA: TGTGCCAGCAGCTTGGCGGACACAGATACGCAGTATTTT. Translation gives CASSLADTDTQYF.

This rearrangement joins TRBV11-2 to TRBJ1-2, with a weak D call TRBD1 (6 bases). V lost 5 bases and J 7 bases, leaving 17 bases between the germline ends. CDR3 length equals 14 residues. The germline CDR1 and CDR2 sequences are SGHAT and FQNNGV. CDR3 residues: CASSPSNGGGGYTF. The CDR3 DNA follows: TGTGCCAGCAGCCCTTCGAACGGAGGGGGTGGCTACACCTTC.

The chain uses TRBV19 and TRBJ2-2, with D hard to call. V shed 6 bases and J shed 5 bases, with 10 bases lying between them. The CDR3 has 13 residues. CDR1 is LNHDA and CDR2 is SQIVND in the germline V gene (reference sequence). CDR3 DNA sequence: TGTGCCAGTAGCGACGGTTTAACCGGGGAGCTGTTTTTT. Protein sequence: CASSDGLTGELFF.

The chain uses TRBV7-9 and TRBJ1-2; D gene uncertain. Germline values: CDR1 SEHNR, CDR2 FQNEAQ (reference sequence). This CDR3 contains 14 residues. Deletions cut 6 bases from V and 7 bases from J, with 18 bases between. The CDR3 nucleotides are TGTGCCAGCAGGACCGAGGCAGGCGGTGGTGGCTACACCTTC. Amino acids: CASRTEAGGGGYTF.

For the CDR3, the DNA is TGCGCCAGCAGCCAAGTGATTAGCGGGGGGGCAACAGATACGCAGTATTTT. This translates into CASSQVISGGATDTQYF. The chain carries TRBV4-3 and TRBJ2-3, with 11 bases that match TRBD2. There are 17 residues in the CDR3. The germline V gene has CDR1 LGHNA and CDR2 YSLEER. V trimming: 1 base; J trimming: 3 bases; junction bases outside the gene matches: 6.

The genes are TRBV7-9 and TRBJ2-1; 14 positions agree with TRBD2. Germline lookup yields CDR1 SEHNR and CDR2 FQNEAQ (reference sequence). The CDR3 is 15 residues long. V gave up 5 bases and J gave up 6 bases; unmatched junction bases: 3. The CDR3 coding sequence is TGTGCCAGCAGCCAAGGGACTAGCGGGGGCAATGAGCAGTTCTTC. It codes for CASSQGTSGGNEQFF.

The chain couples TRBV6-1 to TRBJ1-5, with D possibly matching TRBD1 (5 bases). The V end lost 7 bases, the J end lost 0 bases, and 13 bases lay between the germline ends. There are 15 residues in the CDR3. The germline V gene has CDR1 MNHNS and CDR2 SASEGT. CDR3 sequence (DNA): TGTGCCAGCATCCTGGACACCTATAGCAATCAGCCCCAGCATTTT. As protein: CASILDTYSNQPQHF.

This chain links TRBV13 with TRBJ2-7, with D hard to call. The CDR3 spans 19 residues. Looked up from germline, CDR1 is PRHDT and CDR2 is FYEKMQ (reference sequence). Trimming pared 1 base from V and 3 bases from J, leaving 25 bases between. As DNA, the CDR3 is TGTGCCAGCAGCTTAGTGAGGAGAAGGAAAGAAACGGGCCTCTACGAGCAGTACTTC. This codes for CASSLVRRRKETGLYEQYF.

With respect to this clone: The same CDR3 arises from other DNA sequences in this sample as well. The chain has TRBV20-1 and TRBJ2-3, with D uncertain. V gave up 5 bases and J gave up 3 bases, with 6 bases separating them. CDR3 size: 11 residues. Germline assignment: CDR1 DFQATT and CDR2 SNEGSKA (reference sequence). CDR3 residues: CSARRTDTQYF. In nucleotides, the CDR3 is TGCAGTGCTCGCAGGACAGATACGCAGTATTTT.